These T cell receptor beta chains were read from a single sample in a study of PD-1 blockade in classical Hodgkin lymphoma. Clones were sequenced by immunoSEQ multiplex PCR, and TCRdb holds only the in-frame ones, with some missing. The sample holds 16,000 or so clones; about 80% are singletons and the top ten take approximately 15%. The specimen comprised peripheral blood mononuclear cells (PBMCs), sampled before the fourth cycle of nivolumab. These receptors were collected from a human donor with classical Hodgkin lymphoma. CDR3s include the opening cysteine and the closing phenylalanine or tryptophan. D genes are given only for firm matches. Rows may omit the clone size; those that give it use once, few, many or a size class.

>-|TRBV11-2|-|TRBJ1-1
CASSYQGEREAFF
TGTGCCAGCAGCTACCAGGGCGAGCGTGAAGCTTTCTTT
>-|TRBV7-8|TRBD2|TRBJ2-3
CASSAPVSGGRTDTQYF
TGTGCCAGCAGCGCGCCAGTTAGCGGGGGCCGTACAGATACGCAGTATTTT
>-|TRBV25-1|-|TRBJ2-7
CASSEAGAYEQYF
TGTGCCAGCAGCGAAGCCGGGGCCTACGAGCAGTACTTC
>-|TRBV21-1|-|TRBJ2-3
CASSKTQQGFRADTQYF
TGTGCCAGCAGCAAAACCCAACAGGGGTTTAGGGCAGATACGCAGTATTTT
>once|TRBV7-9|-|TRBJ2-2
CASSLDNTGELFF
TGTGCCAGCAGCTTAGACAACACCGGGGAGCTGTTTTTT
>-|TRBV6-5|-|TRBJ2-1
CASSQSYNEQFF
TGTGCCAGCAGTCAATCCTACAATGAGCAGTTCTTC
>-|TRBV7-9|TRBD1|TRBJ2-5
CASSPRDRGRGEQYF
TGTGCCAGCAGCCCCCGGGACAGGGGGCGAGGGGAGCAGTACTTC
>-|TRBV6-5|TRBD1|TRBJ2-7
CASERTGTYEQYF
TGTGCCAGTGAGAGGACAGGGACCTACGAGCAGTACTTC
>-|TRBV2|TRBD2|TRBJ2-5
CASSELAGGRETQYF
TGTGCCAGCAGTGAACTAGCGGGGGGGCGAGAGACCCAGTACTTC
>-|TRBV7-9|TRBD2|TRBJ2-5
CASSLDRLAEETQYF
TGTGCCAGCAGCTTAGATCGGCTAGCGGAAGAGACCCAGTACTTC
>few|TRBV2|-|TRBJ1-1
CASSAKALNTEAFF
TGTGCCAGCAGTGCGAAGGCGTTGAACACTGAAGCTTTCTTT
>-|TRBV7-9|-|TRBJ1-1
CASSLGVGNEAFF
TGTGCCAGCAGCTTAGGGGTCGGCAATGAAGCTTTCTTT
>few|TRBV5-1|-|TRBJ1-4
CASSWGRGNDGKLFF
TGCGCCAGCAGCTGGGGACGGGGGAATGATGGAAAACTGTTTTTT
>-|TRBV5-5|TRBD2|TRBJ2-5
CASSLRTSGGQETQYF
TGTGCCAGCAGTTTGAGGACTAGCGGGGGACAAGAGACCCAGTACTTC
>-|TRBV5-1|-|TRBJ1-1
CASGIGGMTEAFF
TGCGCCAGCGGAATAGGGGGGATGACTGAAGCTTTCTTT
>-|TRBV7-2|-|TRBJ2-3
CASSGLSTDTQYF
TGTGCCAGTTCGGGGCTTAGCACAGATACGCAGTATTTT
>-|TRBV7-9|-|TRBJ1-2
CASSLTTANYGYTF
TGTGCCAGCAGCTTAACGACAGCCAACTATGGCTACACCTTC
>once|TRBV4-2|-|TRBJ2-5
CASSQDHREQETQYF
TGTGCCAGCAGCCAAGACCATCGGGAGCAAGAGACCCAGTACTTC
>-|TRBV6-1|-|TRBJ2-7
CASSGSVSYEQYF
TGTGCCAGCTCCGGGTCCGTCTCCTACGAGCAGTACTTC
>-|TRBV7-8|-|TRBJ2-7
CASSLVTGGGNEQYF
TGTGCCAGCAGCTTAGTAACGGGGGGCGGGAACGAGCAGTACTTC
>-|TRBV7-9|-|TRBJ1-1
CASSLEISRATEAFF
TGTGCCAGCAGCTTAGAAATCAGCAGGGCCACTGAAGCTTTCTTT
>-|TRBV6-6|TRBD1|TRBJ2-1
CASSYFGQGANGQFF
TGTGCCAGCAGTTACTTCGGACAGGGAGCGAATGGGCAGTTCTTC
>-|TRBV5-1|-|TRBJ1-1
CASSLDGDMNTEAFF
TGCGCCAGCAGCTTGGATGGGGACATGAACACTGAAGCTTTCTTT
>-|TRBV5-1|TRBD2|TRBJ2-5
CASSRGVAGYNIETQYF
TGCGCCAGCAGTCGGGGAGTAGCGGGGTATAACATAGAGACCCAGTACTTC
>-|TRBV6-5|-|TRBJ1-3
CASMGVSTGNTIYF
TGTGCCAGCATGGGGGTTTCAACTGGAAACACCATATATTTT
>-|TRBV5-5|-|TRBJ1-4
CASSLEGGNEKLFF
TGTGCCAGCAGCTTGGAAGGGGGGAATGAAAAACTGTTTTTT
>-|TRBV6-5|-|TRBJ1-3
CASSPRASGNTIYF
TGTGCCAGCAGTCCCCGGGCGAGTGGAAACACCATATATTTT
>-|TRBV7-9|-|TRBJ2-7
CASSLVPYEQYF
TGTGCCAGCAGCTTAGTCCCCTACGAGCAGTACTTC
>-|TRBV4-1|-|TRBJ2-1
CASSQPRWTRSYNEQFF
TGCGCCAGCAGCCAACCACGATGGACACGATCCTACAATGAGCAGTTCTTC
>-|TRBV19|-|TRBJ1-4
CASSMGTSPDEKLFF
TGTGCCAGTAGTATGGGGACCTCGCCGGACGAAAAACTGTTTTTT
>-|TRBV21-1|-|TRBJ1-4
CASRSGQVNEKLFF
TGTGCCAGCAGATCCGGACAGGTAAATGAAAAACTGTTTTTT
>-|TRBV7-8|-|TRBJ2-2
CASSLVQNTGELFF
TGTGCCAGCAGCTTAGTACAGAACACCGGGGAGCTGTTTTTT
>few|TRBV5-1|-|TRBJ1-2
CASSSQIGGYTF
TGCGCCAGCAGCTCACAAATCGGGGGCTACACCTTC
>-|TRBV7-9|-|TRBJ1-3
CASSPTLNSGNTIYF
TGTGCCAGCAGCCCCACCTTGAACTCTGGAAACACCATATATTTT
>-|TRBV27|TRBD1|TRBJ1-6
CASSLKGAWNSPLHF
TGTGCCAGCAGTTTAAAGGGGGCATGGAATTCACCCCTCCACTTT
>-|TRBV10-3|-|TRBJ2-5
CAISDVRQETQYF
TGTGCCATCAGTGATGTCCGCCAAGAGACCCAGTACTTC
>-|TRBV13|-|TRBJ1-2
CASSLVGAYYGYTF
TGTGCCAGCAGCTTAGTGGGGGCGTACTATGGCTACACCTTC
>-|TRBV7-8|-|TRBJ1-2
CASSLGGVGGSYGYTF
TGTGCCAGCAGCTTAGGGGGCGTAGGGGGGAGCTATGGCTACACCTTC
>-|TRBV5-1|TRBD1|TRBJ2-2
CASSLVGRQGTGELFF
TGCGCCAGCAGCTTGGTGGGGAGACAGGGGACCGGGGAGCTGTTTTTT
>-|TRBV10-2|-|TRBJ1-2
CASSEWAGLSYGYTF
TGCGCCAGCAGTGAGTGGGCGGGATTAAGCTATGGCTACACCTTC
>-|TRBV7-9|-|TRBJ1-2
CASSLGQGANYGYTF
TGTGCCAGCAGCTTAGGGCAGGGTGCGAACTATGGCTACACCTTC
>-|TRBV6-6|-|TRBJ2-3
CASRNTGFRADTQYF
TGTGCCAGCAGAAATACAGGGTTTAGGGCAGATACGCAGTATTTT
>-|TRBV6-1|-|TRBJ1-2
CASSQTNYGYTF
TGTGCCAGCAGTCAGACTAACTATGGCTACACCTTC
>-|TRBV29-1|-|TRBJ1-2
CSVDSGYGYTF
TGCAGCGTTGATAGCGGGTATGGCTACACCTTC
>-|TRBV30|TRBD1|TRBJ2-5
CAWSVGTGGETQYF
TGTGCCTGGAGTGTAGGGACAGGAGGCGAGACCCAGTACTTC
>-|TRBV5-1|TRBD1|TRBJ2-3
CASSSDRGGTDTQYF
TGCGCCAGCAGCTCGGACAGGGGGGGCACAGATACGCAGTATTTT
>-|TRBV6-5|-|TRBJ1-2
CASSRGRTNYGYTF
TGTGCCAGCAGCCGGGGCAGAACTAACTATGGCTACACCTTC
>-|TRBV6-8|-|TRBJ1-2
CASNPTGQFGYYGYTF
TGTGCCAGCAACCCTACGGGGCAATTCGGCTACTATGGCTACACCTTC
>-|TRBV19|TRBD2|TRBJ2-1
CASTNDGPGLAGGHPQFF
TGTGCCAGTACCAACGATGGACCAGGACTAGCGGGGGGACACCCCCAGTTCTTC
>-|TRBV7-9|-|TRBJ1-1
CASSLRSGMNTEAFF
TGTGCCAGCAGCTTACGGTCAGGAATGAACACTGAAGCTTTCTTT
>-|TRBV19|-|TRBJ2-7
CASSEGPSEQYF
TGTGCCAGTAGTGAGGGCCCTTCTGAGCAGTACTTC
>-|TRBV9|-|TRBJ1-3
CASSVAGETGRSGNTIYF
TGTGCCAGCAGCGTAGCGGGGGAGACAGGCCGCTCTGGAAACACCATATATTTT
>few|TRBV9|-|TRBJ2-1
CASSLNVGGASEQFF
TGTGCCAGCAGCCTCAATGTAGGGGGGGCCAGTGAGCAGTTCTTC
>-|TRBV9|-|TRBJ2-7
CASSPSLGEQYF
TGTGCCAGCAGCCCCTCGCTGGGGGAGCAGTACTTC